The 32 T cell receptor beta chains given below trace back to one sample, sequenced in a study of cytomegalovirus exposure and HLA in healthy donors. It was with 60 Vbeta and 13 Jbeta primers that the PCR ran. TCRdb's copy holds only in-frame clones and misses some; the assay was immunoSEQ multiplex PCR. In the table there are 120,000 to 150,000 clones, about three quarters of which are singletons. What was sequenced was PBMCs. The receptor source for this set is a man aged 35 to 55 in good health and CMV-seronegative.

The gene calls are TRBV28 and TRBJ2-7; possible D gene TRBD2, 5 bases. CDR1 and CDR2 from the germline V gene are MDHEN and SYDVKM. The CDR3 is made up of 13 amino acids. The germline V and J ends were trimmed by 2 bases and 7 bases, with 12 bases remaining between them. CDR3 in amino acids: CASSLLGPGEQYF. As DNA, the CDR3 is TGTGCCAGCAGTTTACTAGGTCCGGGGGAGCAGTACTTC.

This rearrangement joins TRBV2 to TRBJ2-3; a possible D gene is TRBD2 (6 bases). Germline CDR1 SNHLY, CDR2 FYNNEI. V shed 11 bases and J shed 0 bases, with 15 bases lying between them. This CDR3 has 14 residues. CDR3 bases: TGTGCCGGCCGGGGCGGGATGAGCACAGATACGCAGTATTTT. This encodes CAGRGGMSTDTQYF.

CDR3 sequence reads: CAWRHPTSGGPTYNEQFF. The CDR3 DNA reads as TGTGCCTGGAGGCACCCTACTAGCGGGGGGCCAACCTACAATGAGCAGTTCTTC. This rearrangement joins TRBV30 to TRBJ2-1; 12 bases map to TRBD2. Germline trimming cut 3 bases from V and 2 bases from J; bases unmatched to any gene: 11. The CDR3 has 18 amino acids. Germline lookup yields CDR1 GTSNPN and CDR2 SVGIG (reference sequence).

This clone turned up a few times. The chain joins TRBV27 to TRBJ2-2, with a possible D match to TRBD1 (6 bases). The V gene lost 5 bases and the J gene lost 0 bases, with 10 bases spanning the gap. The germline CDR1 and CDR2 sequences are MNHEY and SMNVEV (reference sequence). The CDR3 has 15 amino acids. CDR3 protein: CASSHRDTNTGELFF. Written as DNA, the CDR3 is TGTGCCAGCAGTCACCGGGACACGAACACCGGGGAGCTGTTTTTT.

The chain combines TRBV2 with TRBJ2-1; maybe TRBD1 (5 bases). Germline V gene lookup returns CDR1 SNHLY and CDR2 FYNNEI. V shed 2 bases and J shed 3 bases, with 5 bases lying between them. CDR3 length: 13 residues. The CDR3 bases are TGTGCCAGCAGTGAAAGGGGCTACAATGAGCAGTTCTTC. Amino acids: CASSERGYNEQFF.

This chain uses TRBV4-1 with TRBJ1-4, with D unresolved. Germline V gene sequence: CDR1 MGHRA, CDR2 YSYEKL. The ends were cut back, 6 bases at V and 12 bases at J, with 20 bases in the middle. The CDR3 has 14 residues. The CDR3 region is CASRPPEGATELFF. The CDR3 DNA reads TGCGCCAGCAGACCCCCGGAGGGCGCTACGGAACTGTTTTTT.

This clone was counted a few times. The rearrangement links TRBV28 to TRBJ2-5; D may be TRBD2 (6 bases). The DNA matches TRBJ2-7 better at its end, which makes the J call doubtful. CDR1 and CDR2 from the germline V gene are MDHEN and SYDVKM. This CDR3 comprises 14 residues. For the CDR3, the DNA is TGTGCCAGCAGTTTTGGTGGGGGGATTGACGAGCAGTACTTC. Translation: CASSFGGGIDEQYF.

This clone occurred a few times. Its ends do not fully match the called genes, so a read error is possible. The rearrangement uses TRBV7-9 and TRBJ1-1, with D possibly being TRBD1 (6 bases). This CDR3 has 14 residues. CDR1 and CDR2 (germline): SEHNR, FQNEAQ (reference sequence). Here the CDR3 DNA reads TGTTCCAGCAGCTTAGAGGGGGTGAACACTGAAGCTTTCTTT. Its translation: CSSSLEGVNTEAFF.

In this sample, this clone turned up a few times. V gene TRBV11-3 combines with J gene TRBJ2-3; TRBD1 is a possible D gene (6 bases). The germline V gene encodes CDR1 SGHNT and CDR2 YENEEA. V gave up 5 bases and J gave up 0 bases, with 21 bases separating them. The CDR3 loop spans 18 amino acids. The CDR3 here is CASSPRGSESTSTDTQYF. CDR3 sequence (DNA): TGTGCCAGCAGCCCTAGGGGGTCGGAGTCCACTAGCACAGATACGCAGTATTTT.

The chain links TRBV28 to TRBJ1-5; possibly TRBD1 for D (6 bases). Trimming left V 5 bases short and J 0 bases short, with 14 bases between. This CDR3 has 16 residues. Looked up from germline, CDR1 is MDHEN and CDR2 is SYDVKM. The CDR3 nucleotides read TGTGCCAGCAGTCTTAGGGGGACCCATAGCAATCAGCCCCAGCATTTT. Amino acids: CASSLRGTHSNQPQHF.

The chain links TRBV27 to TRBJ2-5, with D possibly TRBD2 on 5 matching bases. The CDR3 runs to 13 residues. The germline CDR1 and CDR2 sequences are MNHEY and SMNVEV (reference sequence). The ends were cut back, 3 bases at V and 3 bases at J, with 8 bases in the middle. In DNA form, the CDR3 reads TGTGCCAGCAGTTTTTCGGGGAAAGAGACCCAGTACTTC. Its translation is CASSFSGKETQYF.

For this clone: Additional DNA sequences in this sample encode the identical CDR3. The chain employs TRBV9 and TRBJ1-3; D remains ambiguous. Germline V gives CDR1 SGDLS, CDR2 YYNGEE. The V end was cut by 0 bases, the J end by 0 bases, with 4 bases between. The CDR3 extends over 14 amino acids. The DNA of the CDR3 is TGTGCCAGCAGCGTAGACAGCTCTGGAAACACCATATATTTT. Translated: CASSVDSSGNTIYF.

The chain couples TRBV14 to TRBJ1-1; D remains ambiguous. This CDR3 has 15 amino acids. V gave up 0 bases and J gave up 1 base, with 9 bases separating them. CDR1 is SGHDN and CDR2 is FVKESK in the germline V gene. This chain's CDR3 is CASSQEGRQNTEAFF. In DNA form, the CDR3 reads TGTGCCAGCAGCCAAGAGGGCAGGCAGAACACTGAAGCTTTCTTT.

The CDR3 nucleotides read TGCGCCAGCAGCCAAATCCTCAGACAGAACACCGGGGAGCTGTTTTTT. Translating gives CASSQILRQNTGELFF. V is TRBV4-1 and J is TRBJ2-2; D gene uncertain. The germline V and J ends were trimmed by 2 bases and 1 base, with 11 bases remaining between them. The CDR3 extends over 16 amino acids. The V gene's germline CDR1 is MGHRA and CDR2 YSYEKL.

The chain carries TRBV7-9 and TRBJ2-1; no firm D call. Germline assignment: CDR1 SEHNR and CDR2 FQNEAQ (reference sequence). V was trimmed by 7 bases and J by 8 bases, leaving 9 bases between them. CDR3 size: 11 residues. CDR3 sequence (DNA): TGTGCCAGCATTTCTGGCCATGAGCAGTTCTTC. This encodes CASISGHEQFF.

There are a few counts of this clone. The genes are TRBV5-1 and TRBJ2-3, with 11 bases lining up with TRBD2. This CDR3 comprises 19 residues. With 3 bases clipped from V and 6 bases from J, the junction kept 18 bases outside the gene matches. In germline, CDR1 is SGHRS, CDR2 YFSETQ. The CDR3 reads CASSSQRPTSGALDDTQYF. The CDR3, as DNA: TGCGCCAGCAGCTCACAACGCCCGACTAGCGGGGCCTTGGATGATACGCAGTATTTT.

There are a few counts of this clone. The gene calls are TRBV6-4 and TRBJ1-5, with D hard to call. V gave up 4 bases and J gave up 4 bases, with 8 bases separating them. The CDR3 runs to 13 residues. Germline V gives CDR1 MRHNA, CDR2 SNTAGT. CDR3 loop: CASSVAENQPQHF. The CDR3 DNA sequence: TGTGCCAGCAGTGTCGCAGAAAATCAGCCCCAGCATTTT.

The rearrangement uses TRBV10-3 and TRBJ2-3, with TRBD2 identical over 11 bases. Germline CDR1 ENHRY, CDR2 SYGVKD. This CDR3 is 18 amino acids long. The V and J ends lost 2 bases and 1 base, in that order; junction bases with no gene match: 8. The CDR3 loop reads CAISETASGGPRTDTQYF. In nucleotides, the CDR3 is TGTGCCATCAGTGAGACGGCTAGCGGGGGGCCACGCACAGATACGCAGTATTTT.

The chain employs TRBV19 and TRBJ1-2, with D possibly TRBD1 on 6 matching bases. In germline, CDR1 is LNHDA, CDR2 SQIVND (reference sequence). Trimming pared 6 bases from V and 1 base from J, leaving 12 bases between. This CDR3 is 14 amino acids long. This CDR3 is CASSSGQSNYGYTF. The CDR3 bases are TGTGCCAGTAGCAGCGGACAGAGTAACTATGGCTACACCTTC.

The chain carries TRBV10-3 and TRBJ2-7, with a weak D call TRBD1 (6 bases). Deletions cut 5 bases from V and 1 base from J, with 12 bases between. There are 14 residues in the CDR3. Germline CDR1 ENHRY, CDR2 SYGVKD. The CDR3 spells CAISPGTRSYEQYF. CDR3 DNA: TGTGCCATCAGTCCAGGGACAAGGTCCTACGAGCAGTACTTC.

The rearrangement uses TRBV6-1 and TRBJ2-5; 9 bases agree with TRBD1. Germline CDR1 reads MNHNS; CDR2 reads SASEGT. There are 15 residues in the CDR3. V was pared by 8 bases and J by 5 bases, with 12 bases of the junction left unmatched. CDR3 loop: CASDRGTDFLETQYF. CDR3 DNA: TGTGCCAGCGACAGGGGGACTGATTTTTTGGAGACCCAGTACTTC.

The chain combines TRBV28 with TRBJ1-2, with D possibly being TRBD1 (6 bases). Germline lookup yields CDR1 MDHEN and CDR2 SYDVKM. V lost 2 bases and J 10 bases, leaving 17 bases between the germline ends. This CDR3 has 14 residues. CDR3 in DNA: TGTGCCAGCAGTTTACAAGACAGGACTTCCCACTACACCTTC. This sequence encodes CASSLQDRTSHYTF.

This clone was observed a handful of times. V gene TRBV27 combines with J gene TRBJ2-3; maybe TRBD1 (6 bases). The V end lost 0 bases, the J end lost 1 base, and 14 bases lay between the germline ends. The CDR3 covers 17 residues. CDR1 and CDR2 (germline): MNHEY, SMNVEV (reference sequence). CDR3 region: CASSLSTGFVGTDTQYF. The CDR3, as DNA: TGTGCCAGCAGTTTATCCACAGGGTTTGTAGGCACAGATACGCAGTATTTT.

The genes are TRBV30 and TRBJ2-5; 10 positions agree with TRBD2. The CDR3 is made up of 16 amino acids. Germline V gene data show CDR1 as GTSNPN and CDR2 as SVGIG (reference sequence). V was clipped by 0 bases and J by 4 bases; unmatched bases: 8. The CDR3 here is CAWSVVLTSGLETQYF. Written as DNA, the CDR3 is TGTGCCTGGAGTGTCGTCCTGACTAGCGGGTTAGAGACCCAGTACTTC.

This sequence joins TRBV6-1 and TRBJ2-1; 8 bases match TRBD1. The trim removed 3 bases at V and 4 bases at J, leaving 5 bases unmatched. CDR1 is MNHNS and CDR2 is SASEGT in the germline V gene. CDR3 length equals 15 residues. CDR3 sequence (DNA): TGTGCCAGCAGTGAGGGGACAGGCCATTACAATGAGCAGTTCTTC. Its translation: CASSEGTGHYNEQFF.

J is TRBJ2-5 and V is TRBV7-2; the match to TRBD2 covers 10 bases. J gave up 5 bases and V 4 bases, and 7 bases lay outside the gene matches. CDR1 and CDR2 from the germline V gene are SGHTA and FQGNSA. The CDR3 totals 15 residues. The CDR3 is CASSSPGLALETQYF. The DNA of the CDR3 is TGTGCCAGCAGCTCGCCGGGACTAGCGTTGGAGACCCAGTACTTC.

This chain links TRBV19 with TRBJ1-4; D unresolved. V gave up 0 bases and J gave up 0 bases, with 5 bases separating them. The CDR3 runs 15 residues. Germline V gene lookup returns CDR1 LNHDA and CDR2 SQIVND (reference sequence). CDR3 DNA sequence: TGTGCCAGTAGTATAGACCGTTCAACTAATGAAAAACTGTTTTTT. It codes for CASSIDRSTNEKLFF.

V usage is TRBV28 and J usage is TRBJ2-2, with TRBD2 as a possible D gene (5 bases). Germline V lookup: CDR1 MDHEN, CDR2 SYDVKM. The ends were cut back, 1 base at V and 4 bases at J, with 13 bases in the middle. This CDR3 comprises 16 residues. This chain's CDR3 is CASSLFGGRTTGELFF. CDR3 in DNA: TGTGCCAGCAGTTTATTTGGCGGGCGGACCACCGGGGAGCTGTTTTTT.

The CDR3 sequence: CASSLVVASSYEQYF. DNA for the CDR3: TGTGCCAGCAGCTTAGTGGTGGCTAGCTCCTACGAGCAGTACTTC. V and J are TRBV11-3 and TRBJ2-7; D unresolved. Germline V lookup: CDR1 SGHNT, CDR2 YENEEA. Between the trimmed V and J ends, which lost 1 base and 0 bases, there was a span of 10 bases. The CDR3 covers 15 residues.

This clone was detected a few times. This chain joins TRBV28 and TRBJ1-5; TRBD1 matches 10 bases. Unmatched junction bases numbered 11, after V lost 5 bases and J lost 4 bases. The CDR3 extends over 17 amino acids. Germline V CDR1 and CDR2: MDHEN, SYDVKM. The CDR3 reads CASSDLGRTGGNQPQHF. CDR3 bases: TGTGCCAGCAGTGACTTAGGTAGGACAGGGGGGAATCAGCCCCAGCATTTT.

This clone was seen more than once but under ten times. The chain carries TRBV19 and TRBJ1-4; 7 bases match TRBD1. The germline CDR1 and CDR2 sequences are LNHDA and SQIVND (reference sequence). After removal of 9 bases from V and 7 bases from J, the junction contained 8 bases not matched to a gene. This CDR3 region has 13 residues. The CDR3, as DNA: TGTGCCAGCCACGGAGGGGGCGGTGAAAAACTGTTTTTT. Its protein is CASHGGGGEKLFF. Complete variable domain (other parts from reference TRBV19 and TRBJ1-4): DGGITQSPKYLFRKEGQNVTLSCEQNLNHDAMYWYRQDPGQGLRLIYYSQIVNDFQKGDIAEGYSVSREKKESFPLTVTSAQKNPTAFYLCASHGGGGEKLFFGSGTQLSVL.

A word on this clone: Germline and junction disagree at one end, which may indicate a read error. This chain uses TRBV5-4 with TRBJ2-4; D gene unclear. Germline V gene data show CDR1 as SGHNT and CDR2 as YYREEE (reference sequence). The CDR3 spans 14 residues. The CDR3 nucleotides are TGTGCCAGCAGCTTGGGAAGAACAAAAAACAGTCAGTACTTC. This gives the protein CASSLGRTKNSQYF. Filled out from reference TRBV5-4 and TRBJ2-4, the complete variable domain reads ETGVTQSPTHLIKTRGQQVTLRCSSQSGHNTVSWYQQALGQGPQFIFQYYREEENGRGNFPPRFSGLQFPNYSSELNVNALELDDSALYLCASSLGRTKNSQYFGAGTRLSVL.